This TCR beta chain comes out of a study of OX40 agonist ivuxolimab in advanced cancers. Study information: Age averaged 60 years (range roughly 23 to 85), and around 87% were male.

This CDR3 is built from 17 residues. V lost 5 bases and J lost 3, with 23 bases in between. Germline V gene sequence: CDR1 SGHDT, CDR2 YYEEEE. Sequencing was performed with immunoSEQ multiplex PCR; in TCRdb, only in-frame clones are kept and a portion is missing. This sample has 75,000 to 100,000 clones, with about 90% found just once. Material: CD4+ or CD8+ T cells sorted from blood, obtained in a trial of the OX40 agonist ivuxolimab. This chain joins TRBV5-6 and TRBJ1-2; D is unclear. This clonotype was sampled from an adult with an advanced solid tumor such as melanoma, head and neck, liver or kidney cancer. CDR3 in DNA: TGTGCCAGCAGGTTGACTTTTGGGCAACTACTTGACTATGGCTACACCTTC. It translates to CASRLTFGQLLDYGYTF.